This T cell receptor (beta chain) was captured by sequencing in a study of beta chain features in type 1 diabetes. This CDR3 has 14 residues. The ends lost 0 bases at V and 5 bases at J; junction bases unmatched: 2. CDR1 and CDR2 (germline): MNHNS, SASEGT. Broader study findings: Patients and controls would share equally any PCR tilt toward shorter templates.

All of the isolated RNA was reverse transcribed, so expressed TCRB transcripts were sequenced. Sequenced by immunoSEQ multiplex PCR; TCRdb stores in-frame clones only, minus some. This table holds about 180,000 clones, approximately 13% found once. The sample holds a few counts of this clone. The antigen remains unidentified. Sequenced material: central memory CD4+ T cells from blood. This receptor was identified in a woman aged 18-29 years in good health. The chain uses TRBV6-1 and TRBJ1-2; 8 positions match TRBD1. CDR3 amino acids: CASSEAGQGYGYTF. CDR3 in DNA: TGTGCCAGCAGTGAAGCAGGACAGGGTTATGGCTACACCTTC.